The next 31 T cell receptor beta chains were all read from a single sample in a study of blood T cell repertoires in COVID-19. The assay was immunoSEQ multiplex PCR, and TCRdb's table has in-frame clones only and misses some. The sample holds some 320,000 clones, roughly 85% seen once. Sequencing used PBMCs or T cells enriched from blood (not recorded which). These receptors all come from a woman in her twenties or thirties who had been exposed to COVID-19.

V usage is TRBV4-2 and J usage is TRBJ1-2; no reliable D call. Trimming took 0 bases from V and 0 from J, leaving 11 bases between them. This CDR3 is 16 amino acids long. Germline CDR1 LGHNA, CDR2 YNFKEQ. CDR3: CASSQDRHQANYGYTF. The CDR3 DNA sequence: TGTGCCAGCAGCCAAGACAGACACCAAGCTAACTATGGCTACACCTTC.

CDR3 region: CASSATGISTDTQYF. The DNA for the CDR3 is TGTGCCAGCAGCGCGACAGGGATTAGTACAGATACGCAGTATTTT. V usage is TRBV9 and J usage is TRBJ2-3, with 7 positions matching TRBD1. J lost 3 bases, V lost 3 bases, and 7 bases had no gene match. The CDR3 contains 15 residues. Germline CDR1 is SGDLS and CDR2 is YYNGEE.

The chain combines TRBV3-1 (or the pseudogene TRBV3-2) with TRBJ1-1; the D gene is possibly TRBD1 (6 bases). Germline V gives CDR1 LGHDT, CDR2 YNNKEL (reference sequence). V gave up 6 bases and J gave up 2 bases, with 16 bases separating them. There are 15 residues in the CDR3. CDR3 sequence (DNA): TGTGCCAGCAGTCCCAGGGAGGGACATAACACTGAAGCTTTCTTT. Residues: CASSPREGHNTEAFF.

This clone was counted a single time. The chain is built from TRBV19 and TRBJ2-7; 8 positions agree with TRBD2. Germline loops: CDR1 LNHDA, CDR2 SQIVND (reference sequence). Unmatched junction bases numbered 8, after V lost 0 bases and J lost 4 bases. The CDR3 has 16 residues. The CDR3 sequence: CASSIEFRASGYEQYF. The CDR3 nucleotides read TGTGCCAGTAGTATAGAATTCAGGGCTAGCGGGTACGAGCAGTACTTC. Full variable domain (outside the CDR3, taken from reference TRBV19 and TRBJ2-7): DGGITQSPKYLFRKEGQNVTLSCEQNLNHDAMYWYRQDPGQGLRLIYYSQIVNDFQKGDIAEGYSVSREKKESFPLTVTSAQKNPTAFYLCASSIEFRASGYEQYFGPGTRLTVT.

V is TRBV2 and J is TRBJ1-6, with D perhaps TRBD1 (5 bases). CDR1 and CDR2 from the germline V gene are SNHLY and FYNNEI. V lost 4 bases and J 9 bases, leaving 13 bases between the germline ends. The CDR3 covers 14 residues. CDR3 coding DNA: TGTGCCAGCAGTGCAGGGTCGTTTGGTTCACCCCTCCACTTT. It yields the protein CASSAGSFGSPLHF.

The CDR3 DNA is TGTGCCAGCAGCGCACAGGGGGGCAATCAGCCCCAGCATTTT. Translating it yields CASSAQGGNQPQHF. The chain couples TRBV5-6 to TRBJ1-5, with 8 nucleotides matching TRBD1. V shed 4 bases, J shed 2 bases, and the junction held 2 bases outside the gene matches. Per the germline V gene, CDR1 is SGHDT and CDR2 is YYEEEE. The CDR3 is made up of 14 amino acids.

This clone was recorded once. V gene TRBV19 combines with J gene TRBJ1-3, with D possibly being TRBD1 (6 bases). CDR1 is LNHDA, CDR2 SQIVND, per germline (reference sequence). Trimming stripped 6 bases from V and 3 bases from J, with 12 bases between. CDR3 length: 14 amino acids. In nucleotides, the CDR3 is TGTGCCAGTAGAATCACAGGGAGTGGAAACACCATATATTTT. This encodes CASRITGSGNTIYF.

This chain uses TRBV6-1 with TRBJ2-5, with 10 nucleotides matching TRBD2. The germline V gene encodes CDR1 MNHNS and CDR2 SASEGT. With V trimmed by 4 bases and J by 2 bases, 7 bases remained unmatched. The CDR3 totals 16 residues. The CDR3 is CASSASGGAQQETQYF. The DNA for the CDR3 is TGTGCCAGCAGTGCAAGCGGGGGGGCTCAACAAGAGACCCAGTACTTC.

This chain uses TRBV6-5 with TRBJ2-3; possible D gene TRBD2, 6 bases. Germline V gives CDR1 MNHEY, CDR2 SVGAGI. The CDR3 loop spans 15 amino acids. V lost 2 bases to trimming and J lost 2 bases, with 11 bases between them. The CDR3 bases are TGTGCCAGCAGTTACCGCGGGGCCCTCACAGATACGCAGTATTTT. Encoded protein: CASSYRGALTDTQYF.

The chain joins TRBV24-1 to TRBJ2-1, with 10 positions matching TRBD2. The CDR3 has 15 amino acids. Germline CDR1 and CDR2: KGHDR and SFDVKD. The ends lost 3 bases at V and 7 bases at J; junction bases unmatched: 5. Here the CDR3 reads CATSDGVAGGNEQFF. The CDR3 DNA sequence: TGTGCCACCAGTGATGGGGTAGCGGGAGGAAATGAGCAGTTCTTC.

The CDR3 sequence is CASSLGQGSNQPQHF. DNA for the CDR3: TGTGCCAGCAGTTTAGGGCAGGGGAGCAATCAGCCCCAGCATTTT. The chain couples TRBV27 to TRBJ1-5; the D gene is possibly TRBD1 (6 bases). Germline V gene data show CDR1 as MNHEY and CDR2 as SMNVEV (reference sequence). This CDR3 has 15 amino acids. The V end lost 2 bases, the J end lost 1 base, and 9 bases lay between the germline ends.

This chain links TRBV7-2 with TRBJ2-5, with TRBD1 identical over 9 bases. Unmatched junction bases numbered 9, after V lost 6 bases and J lost 7 bases. CDR1 and CDR2 from the germline V gene are SGHTA and FQGNSA. This CDR3 contains 14 residues. The CDR3 region is CASSSQGAMVTQYF. CDR3 coding DNA: TGTGCCAGCAGTTCACAGGGGGCTATGGTGACCCAGTACTTC.

This clone was recorded once. The chain joins TRBV6-1 to TRBJ1-5, with a weak D call TRBD1 (5 bases). The V gene lost 2 bases and the J gene lost 0 bases, with 14 bases spanning the gap. Per the germline V gene, CDR1 is MNHNS and CDR2 is SASEGT. There are 17 residues in the CDR3. In nucleotides, the CDR3 is TGTGCCAGCAGTGAAAGGGGAAGAGTTTATAGCAATCAGCCCCAGCATTTT. It yields the protein CASSERGRVYSNQPQHF.

The chain couples TRBV2 to TRBJ1-3; D unresolved. The V gene's germline CDR1 is SNHLY and CDR2 FYNNEI. V lost 7 bases, J lost 9 bases, and 13 bases lay in between. CDR3 length: 12 amino acids. The CDR3, as DNA: TGTGCCAGCATGACGGGAGGGAGCACCATATATTTT. It specifies CASMTGGSTIYF.

V usage is TRBV6-5 and J usage is TRBJ2-7, with 10 positions matching TRBD2. Looked up from germline, CDR1 is MNHEY and CDR2 is SVGAGI. V gave up 5 bases and J gave up 5 bases; unmatched junction bases: 9. The CDR3 is made up of 15 amino acids. The CDR3 protein is CASSPVSGGIHEQYF. The CDR3 coding sequence is TGTGCCAGCAGTCCTGTTAGCGGGGGGATCCACGAGCAGTACTTC.

This clone was recorded once. The chain recombines TRBV5-1 with TRBJ1-6; D unclear. This CDR3 region has 15 residues. Trimming pared 4 bases from V and 0 bases from J, leaving 8 bases between. Germline V lookup: CDR1 SGHRS, CDR2 YFSETQ. The CDR3 sequence: CASSPSRSYNSPLHF. CDR3 DNA: TGCGCCAGCAGCCCTTCTCGCTCCTATAATTCACCCCTCCACTTT.

This sequence joins TRBV19 and TRBJ2-7; 9 nucleotides agree with TRBD1. J gave up 2 bases and V 3 bases, and 5 bases lay outside the gene matches. Germline loops: CDR1 LNHDA, CDR2 SQIVND (reference sequence). The CDR3 is made up of 15 amino acids. The DNA of the CDR3 is TGTGCCAGTAGTATCCGGGACAGGGTGCCCTACGAGCAGTACTTC. Translated, it gives CASSIRDRVPYEQYF.

The genes are TRBV5-1 and TRBJ2-7; 8 bases fit TRBD1. Germline V gene data show CDR1 as SGHRS and CDR2 as YFSETQ. J lost 5 bases, V lost 2 bases, and 6 bases had no gene match. The CDR3 length is 14 residues. The CDR3 region has the DNA TGCGCCAGCAGCTTTATGCAGGGGGCTCACGAGCAGTACTTC. Encoded protein: CASSFMQGAHEQYF.

The rearrangement joins TRBV5-4 to TRBJ1-1; no clear D gene. V was pared by 4 bases and J by 11 bases, with 9 bases between. Germline loops: CDR1 SGHNT, CDR2 YYREEE (reference sequence). The CDR3 sequence is 10 residues long. DNA of the CDR3: TGTGCCAGCAGCCTGGACGAGGCTTTCTTT. Translating it yields CASSLDEAFF.

This chain links TRBV5-6 with TRBJ2-5; 7 nucleotides line up with TRBD2. Per germline, CDR1 SGHDT and CDR2 YYEEEE. The CDR3 extends over 16 amino acids. V shed 4 bases, J shed 5 bases, and the junction held 14 bases outside the gene matches. CDR3 nucleotide sequence: TGTGCCAGCAGCAGATTAAGCGGGATAGCTCTTGAGACCCAGTACTTC. Amino acids: CASSRLSGIALETQYF.

The chain uses TRBV7-9 and TRBJ1-5; TRBD1 might be the D (5 bases). Germline V gene lookup returns CDR1 SEHNR and CDR2 FQNEAQ (reference sequence). The CDR3 is made up of 17 amino acids. V dropped 1 base and J dropped 0 bases, with 13 bases sitting between them. CDR3 coding DNA: TGTGCCAGCAGCTTAGGTATCAGGGCGACTAGCAATCAGCCCCAGCATTTT. Residues: CASSLGIRATSNQPQHF.

V and J are TRBV4-1 and TRBJ2-7, with TRBD2 matching 9 bases. The CDR3 has 16 residues. The trim removed 3 bases at V and 2 bases at J, leaving 8 bases unmatched. The germline CDR1 and CDR2 sequences are MGHRA and YSYEKL. The CDR3: CASSHVAGVVPYEQYF. The CDR3 DNA reads TGCGCCAGCAGCCACGTAGCGGGGGTCGTCCCCTACGAGCAGTACTTC.

The chain combines TRBV7-6 with TRBJ2-5; maybe TRBD2 (5 bases). Trimming took off 1 base at V and 5 bases at J, with 11 bases between the two ends. CDR1 and CDR2 from the germline V gene are SGHVS and FNYEAQ. The CDR3 is 14 amino acids. CDR3 loop: CASSLVGGGETQYF. The DNA for the CDR3 is TGTGCCAGCAGCTTAGTGGGCGGAGGTGAGACCCAGTACTTC.

The chain joins TRBV7-9 to TRBJ1-3; D remains unclear. Germline V gene lookup returns CDR1 SEHNR and CDR2 FQNEAQ (reference sequence). The CDR3 runs 11 residues. The V end was cut by 4 bases, the J end by 6 bases, with 4 bases between. The CDR3 DNA follows: TGTGCCAGCAGCTACTTAAACACCATATATTTT. Encoded protein: CASSYLNTIYF.

J is TRBJ1-1 and V is TRBV12-5, with a possible D match to TRBD1 (6 bases). Germline V gene sequence: CDR1 LGHNT, CDR2 FRNRAP. This CDR3 comprises 15 residues. V shed 5 bases and J shed 2 bases, with 15 bases lying between them. The CDR3 region is CASGGLGAQNTEAFF. CDR3 sequence (DNA): TGTGCTAGTGGTGGCCTGGGGGCGCAAAACACTGAAGCTTTCTTT.

This clone showed up just once. The V call is TRBV9, the J call TRBJ2-1, with 13 bases fitting TRBD2. The CDR3 covers 19 residues. CDR1 and CDR2 (germline): SGDLS, YYNGEE. J gave up 0 bases and V 4 bases, and 10 bases lay outside the gene matches. This CDR3 reads CASSSQGLAGESSYNEQFF. DNA of the CDR3: TGTGCCAGCAGCTCACAAGGACTAGCGGGAGAGAGCTCCTACAATGAGCAGTTCTTC.

The chain combines TRBV7-2 with TRBJ1-2; TRBD1 is a possible D gene (5 bases). Germline V gene sequence: CDR1 SGHTA, CDR2 FQGNSA. Trimming removed 5 bases at V and 6 bases at J, with 13 bases between. The CDR3 extends over 13 amino acids. The CDR3 nucleotides read TGTGCCAGCAGCACCCCGGGAGGGGATGGCTACACCTTC. This sequence encodes CASSTPGGDGYTF.

J is TRBJ2-1 and V is TRBV27, with TRBD2 as a possible D gene (6 bases). Germline V gene lookup returns CDR1 MNHEY and CDR2 SMNVEV (reference sequence). The ends were cut back, 4 bases at V and 4 bases at J, with 11 bases in the middle. The CDR3 runs 14 residues. CDR3 coding DNA: TGTGCCAGCAGTTACGGGGGACGGTACAATGAGCAGTTCTTC. Its protein product is CASSYGGRYNEQFF.

This chain connects TRBV12-3 or TRBV12-4 to TRBJ2-7; 10 nucleotides match TRBD1. Unmatched junction bases numbered 4, after V lost 6 bases and J lost 5 bases. The CDR3 consists of 13 residues. CDR3 in amino acids: CASRETGGNEQYF. The CDR3 nucleotides read TGTGCCAGCAGGGAGACAGGGGGCAACGAGCAGTACTTC.

This chain joins TRBV27 and TRBJ1-1, with D unclear. Trimming pared 3 bases from V and 3 bases from J, leaving 11 bases between. This CDR3 spans 14 amino acids. Germline V lookup: CDR1 MNHEY, CDR2 SMNVEV (reference sequence). CDR3 loop: CASSFIPGYTEAFF. The CDR3 DNA sequence: TGTGCCAGCAGTTTCATCCCAGGATACACTGAAGCTTTCTTT.

The chain is built from TRBV30 and TRBJ1-1; 10 bases fit TRBD1. V gave up 3 bases and J gave up 4 bases; unmatched junction bases: 11. Per the germline V gene, CDR1 is GTSNPN and CDR2 is SVGIG (reference sequence). The CDR3 length is 16 residues. DNA for the CDR3: TGTGCCTGGAGCCCAACCGGGACAGGGGTATTCACTGAAGCTTTCTTT. Translated, it gives CAWSPTGTGVFTEAFF.